The sequence of this T cell receptor beta chain was determined in a study of response to subunit inactivated influenza vaccine. General observations from the study: The authors put forward the suggestion that each seasonal influenza vaccination may bring in only a limited number of new T cells.

As concerns this clonotype: Antigen specificity is unknown.

Each CDR3 protein is one row after TCRdb ran MiXCR on the RT-PCR reads. The top ten clones hold around 9.9% of a sample with around 180,000 distinct CDR3 sequences, roughly 8.7% of them seen once. Germline loops: CDR1 LGHNA, CDR2 YNFKEQ. J lost 8 bases, V lost 4 bases, and 5 bases had no gene match. The CDR3 loop spans 16 amino acids. This sequence joins TRBV4-2 and TRBJ2-1, with TRBD2 matching 16 bases. The sample here was non-naive T cells sorted from PBMCs, taken on the day of vaccination. The sequence came from a man in his fifties or sixties who received an inactivated influenza vaccine. DNA for the CDR3: TGTGCCAGCAGCCCCGGGACTAGCGGGGGGGCCTATGAGCAGTTCTTC. Its translation is CASSPGTSGGAYEQFF.